The 8 T cell receptor beta chains presented below share a single source sample, sequenced in a study of CD8 T cells in Susac syndrome. Random hexamers served to reverse transcribe roughly 0.45 to 1 ug RNA. TCRdb re-called the immunoSEQ multiplex PCR reads through MiXCR, storing one row per CDR3 protein. Of more than 75,000 distinct CDR3 sequences in the sample, 85% to 95% were seen once. What was sequenced was CD8+ T cells from PBMCs. The receptor source for this set is a human donor in good health.

The CDR3 loop reads CSARDGGDRVSYEQYF. CDR3 DNA: TGCAGTGCTAGAGACGGAGGGGACAGGGTCTCCTACGAGCAGTACTTC. This chain links TRBV20-1 with TRBJ2-7; 9 positions match TRBD1. The V segment lost 0 bases and the J segment 0 bases; nucleotides outside the gene matches: 6. This CDR3 is built from 16 residues. Per the germline V gene, CDR1 is DFQATT and CDR2 is SNEGSKA (reference sequence).

This chain joins TRBV4-1 and TRBJ2-7; TRBD2 might be the D (5 bases). Germline-derived CDR1 and CDR2 are MGHRA and YSYEKL. There are 13 residues in the CDR3. Trimming took 4 bases from V and 6 from J, leaving 13 bases between them. The CDR3 nucleotides read TGCGCCAGCAGCCCGCCGGGGTCGGGCGAGCAGTACGTC. This codes for CASSPPGSGEQYV.

The chain carries TRBV30 and TRBJ1-1, with 7 bases lining up with TRBD1. The CDR3 contains 11 residues. The germline gives CDR1 GTSNPN, CDR2 SVGIG (reference sequence). In DNA form, the CDR3 reads TGTGCTTCAGACAGGGCTACTGAAGCTTTCTTT. The encoded protein is CASDRATEAFF.

The J gene is TRBJ2-5, the V gene TRBV4-3; TRBD2 is a possible D gene (6 bases). The CDR3 has 15 amino acids. V was clipped by 0 bases and J by 4 bases, with 12 bases between them. Germline V CDR1 and CDR2: LGHNA, YSLEER. This chain's CDR3 is CASSQDDGGRETQYF. CDR3 nucleotides: TGCGCCAGCAGCCAAGATGATGGAGGGCGAGAGACCCAGTACTTC.

V gene TRBV13 combines with J gene TRBJ2-1, with D perhaps TRBD2 (6 bases). The CDR3 totals 15 residues. CDR1 is PRHDT and CDR2 is FYEKMQ in the germline V gene (reference sequence). Between the trimmed V and J ends, which lost 5 bases and 9 bases, there was a span of 20 bases. CDR3 bases: TGTGCCAGCAGCGGGGGACCAACCGACGGGGGTGAGCAGTTCTTC. The encoded protein is CASSGGPTDGGEQFF.

This clonotype was recorded only once. J is TRBJ1-2 and V is TRBV28; 7 bases are shared with TRBD1. V was clipped by 5 bases and J by 4 bases; unmatched bases: 7. CDR3 length: 14 amino acids. CDR1 is MDHEN, CDR2 SYDVKM, per germline. For the CDR3, the DNA is TGTGCCAGCAGTCTACAGGGGACTCCCTATGGCTACACCTTC. Translated, it gives CASSLQGTPYGYTF.

The V gene is TRBV3-1, the J gene TRBJ2-5; 7 bases line up with TRBD2. This CDR3 is 13 amino acids long. Per the germline V gene, CDR1 is LGHDT and CDR2 is YNNKEL (reference sequence). With V trimmed by 8 bases and J by 4 bases, 7 bases remained unmatched. The CDR3 bases are TGTGCCAGCTCACCACGCGGGGGAGAGACCCAGTACTTC. Its protein is CASSPRGGETQYF.

The gene calls are TRBV7-9 and TRBJ2-7; 14 bases are shared with TRBD2. In germline, CDR1 is SEHNR, CDR2 FQNEAQ (reference sequence). The junction had 11 bases not matched to a gene; V was cut back by 7 bases and J by 3 bases. There are 17 residues in the CDR3. The CDR3 reads CASTDLGTSGGVYEQYF. CDR3 in DNA: TGTGCCAGCACCGATCTCGGGACTAGCGGGGGAGTCTACGAGCAGTACTTC.